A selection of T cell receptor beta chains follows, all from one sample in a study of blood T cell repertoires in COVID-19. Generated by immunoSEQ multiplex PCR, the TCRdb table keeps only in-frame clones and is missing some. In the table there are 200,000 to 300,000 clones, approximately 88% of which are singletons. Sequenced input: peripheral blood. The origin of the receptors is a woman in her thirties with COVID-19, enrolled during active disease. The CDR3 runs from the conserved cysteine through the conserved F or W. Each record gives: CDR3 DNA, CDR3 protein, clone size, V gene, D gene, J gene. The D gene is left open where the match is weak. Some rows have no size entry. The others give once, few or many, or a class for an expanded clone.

CDR3nt: TGCAGCGCCCCGGACAGATTCACAGATACGCAGTATTTT
CDR3aa: CSAPDRFTDTQYF
abundance: .
v_gene: TRBV29-1
d_gene: .
j_gene: TRBJ2-3

CDR3nt: TGCGCCAGCAGCCAAGAGGACAGGGCGAACACCGGGGAGCTGTTTTTT
CDR3aa: CASSQEDRANTGELFF
abundance: .
v_gene: TRBV4-3
d_gene: TRBD1
j_gene: TRBJ2-2

CDR3nt: TGTGCCGAGGGCGATAATTCACCCCTCCACTTT
CDR3aa: CAEGDNSPLHF
abundance: .
v_gene: TRBV6-5
d_gene: .
j_gene: TRBJ1-6

CDR3nt: TGTGCCAGCAGTGTACAGGGTTCCTATGGCTACACCTTC
CDR3aa: CASSVQGSYGYTF
abundance: .
v_gene: TRBV2
d_gene: .
j_gene: TRBJ1-2

CDR3nt: TGTGCCAGTAGTATAGGGGGCCGCCCGGACGCGTTCTTC
CDR3aa: CASSIGGRPDAFF
abundance: once
v_gene: TRBV19
d_gene: .
j_gene: TRBJ2-1

CDR3nt: TGTGCCAGCAGTTTTGGTAGCGGAGGTCAGCCCCAGCATTTT
CDR3aa: CASSFGSGGQPQHF
abundance: .
v_gene: TRBV27
d_gene: .
j_gene: TRBJ1-5

CDR3nt: TGTGCCAGTAGTATAAGCGGGGGAGCATTCACAGATACGCAGTATTTT
CDR3aa: CASSISGGAFTDTQYF
abundance: .
v_gene: TRBV19
d_gene: TRBD2
j_gene: TRBJ2-3

CDR3nt: TGTGCCAGCAGCGCGACTAGCGAAAACACCGGGGAGCTGTTTTTT
CDR3aa: CASSATSENTGELFF
abundance: .
v_gene: TRBV3-1/TRBV3-2
d_gene: TRBD2
j_gene: TRBJ2-2

CDR3nt: TGCAGCGTCGGGCGGGGATCACTTTTGAACACTGAAGCTTTCTTT
CDR3aa: CSVGRGSLLNTEAFF
abundance: .
v_gene: TRBV29-1
d_gene: .
j_gene: TRBJ1-1

CDR3nt: TGCAGCGTTGATCGCTCCGGACAGGGGGCGTCTGGCTACACCTTC
CDR3aa: CSVDRSGQGASGYTF
abundance: .
v_gene: TRBV29-1
d_gene: TRBD1
j_gene: TRBJ1-2

CDR3nt: TGTGCCAGCACCTATTCGAACAGCAATCGGCCCCAGCATTTT
CDR3aa: CASTYSNSNRPQHF
abundance: .
v_gene: TRBV28
d_gene: .
j_gene: TRBJ1-5

CDR3nt: TGTGCCAGCAGCGCTGATACAGGGACCGGGGAGCTGTTTTTT
CDR3aa: CASSADTGTGELFF
abundance: .
v_gene: TRBV5-8
d_gene: .
j_gene: TRBJ2-2

CDR3nt: TGTGCCAGCAGTTACAGGAGACAGGGGGCATATGGCTACACCTTC
CDR3aa: CASSYRRQGAYGYTF
abundance: .
v_gene: TRBV6-2/TRBV6-3
d_gene: TRBD1
j_gene: TRBJ1-2

CDR3nt: TGTGCCAGCAGCTTTTCCGGGGCTAATGAAAAACTGTTTTTT
CDR3aa: CASSFSGANEKLFF
abundance: .
v_gene: TRBV7-9
d_gene: .
j_gene: TRBJ1-4

CDR3nt: TGTGCCAGCAGTGAAGAAGCTAGCGGGAGTCTTCGGGTCTTC
CDR3aa: CASSEEASGSLRVF
abundance: .
v_gene: TRBV2
d_gene: TRBD2
j_gene: TRBJ2-1

CDR3nt: TGCGCCAGCAGCCTAGACAGGGCGGATGTTACTGAAGCTTTCTTT
CDR3aa: CASSLDRADVTEAFF
abundance: once
v_gene: TRBV5-1
d_gene: TRBD1
j_gene: TRBJ1-1

CDR3nt: TGTGCCATCAGTGAGACTCAGGGTTCTGCAGGTTCACCCCTCCACTTT
CDR3aa: CAISETQGSAGSPLHF
abundance: .
v_gene: TRBV10-3
d_gene: .
j_gene: TRBJ1-6

CDR3nt: TGTGCCAGCAGTTATAAACCGGGACAGGGCCCAGATACGCAGTATTTT
CDR3aa: CASSYKPGQGPDTQYF
abundance: .
v_gene: TRBV6-5
d_gene: TRBD1
j_gene: TRBJ2-3

CDR3nt: TGTGCCAGCAGTTTATCCGGGGAGGGCCTTAGCAATCAGCCCCAGCATTTT
CDR3aa: CASSLSGEGLSNQPQHF
abundance: once
v_gene: TRBV28
d_gene: .
j_gene: TRBJ1-5

CDR3nt: TGTGCCACCAGCAGAGATGGACCGGGGACAGGGGAGCGGGAGACCCAGTACTTC
CDR3aa: CATSRDGPGTGERETQYF
abundance: .
v_gene: TRBV15
d_gene: TRBD1
j_gene: TRBJ2-5

CDR3nt: TGCAGCGTTGAACCCGGGCTAGCGTTTAGGCCCTACAATGAGCAGTTCTTC
CDR3aa: CSVEPGLAFRPYNEQFF
abundance: .
v_gene: TRBV29-1
d_gene: .
j_gene: TRBJ2-1

CDR3nt: TGTGCCAGCAGGAGGCCGACAGGGGACACTGAAGCTTTCTTT
CDR3aa: CASRRPTGDTEAFF
abundance: few
v_gene: TRBV6-5
d_gene: TRBD1
j_gene: TRBJ1-1

CDR3nt: TGCGCCAGCAGTGACGGAGGACGGGGAAATGAAAAACTGTTTTTT
CDR3aa: CASSDGGRGNEKLFF
abundance: .
v_gene: TRBV10-1
d_gene: .
j_gene: TRBJ1-4

CDR3nt: TGTGCCAGCAGCTTAAGGGACAGCACTGAAGCTTTCTTT
CDR3aa: CASSLRDSTEAFF
abundance: .
v_gene: TRBV7-9
d_gene: TRBD1
j_gene: TRBJ1-1

CDR3nt: TGTGCCAGTAGTCGGACAGGGACCAATAGCAATCAGCCCCAGCATTTT
CDR3aa: CASSRTGTNSNQPQHF
abundance: .
v_gene: TRBV19
d_gene: TRBD1
j_gene: TRBJ1-5

CDR3nt: TGTGCCAGCAGCCAGCCCGGACAGGTTTATGGCTACACCTTC
CDR3aa: CASSQPGQVYGYTF
abundance: .
v_gene: TRBV4-2
d_gene: TRBD1
j_gene: TRBJ1-2

CDR3nt: TGTGCCTGGAGAAGAGACTCAGGGTGGCGCACTGAAGCTTTCTTT
CDR3aa: CAWRRDSGWRTEAFF
abundance: .
v_gene: TRBV30
d_gene: .
j_gene: TRBJ1-1

CDR3nt: TGTGCCAGCAGCCAAGACCTAGCAGAGACCCAGTACTTC
CDR3aa: CASSQDLAETQYF
abundance: .
v_gene: TRBV14
d_gene: .
j_gene: TRBJ2-5

CDR3nt: TGTGCCAGCAGCTTAGGGACAGGGCACGAGACCCAGTACTTC
CDR3aa: CASSLGTGHETQYF
abundance: .
v_gene: TRBV7-2
d_gene: TRBD1
j_gene: TRBJ2-5

CDR3nt: TGTGCCAGCAGCTTAGTGAGACAGGGCGGGCCCCAGTACTTC
CDR3aa: CASSLVRQGGPQYF
abundance: .
v_gene: TRBV11-3
d_gene: TRBD1
j_gene: TRBJ2-5

CDR3nt: TGTGCCACCGCACCGGGGGTGTATAATTCACCCCTCCACTTT
CDR3aa: CATAPGVYNSPLHF
abundance: .
v_gene: TRBV15
d_gene: .
j_gene: TRBJ1-6

CDR3nt: TGTGCCAGCAGTGAACAGGGAGGAAACACCATATATTTT
CDR3aa: CASSEQGGNTIYF
abundance: once
v_gene: TRBV2
d_gene: .
j_gene: TRBJ1-3

CDR3nt: TGTGCCAGCAGTGAAGGCCAGGGCCCTGGAAACACCATATATTTT
CDR3aa: CASSEGQGPGNTIYF
abundance: .
v_gene: TRBV6-1
d_gene: .
j_gene: TRBJ1-3

CDR3nt: TGCGCCAGCAGCGCAACTAGCGGGGGGTTCTACGAGCAGTACTTC
CDR3aa: CASSATSGGFYEQYF
abundance: .
v_gene: TRBV5-1
d_gene: TRBD2
j_gene: TRBJ2-7

CDR3nt: TGTGCCAGCAGTCGCCTGGGAGTAGCAGTGGTCGCAGATACGCAGTATTTT
CDR3aa: CASSRLGVAVVADTQYF
abundance: .
v_gene: TRBV7-2
d_gene: .
j_gene: TRBJ2-3

CDR3nt: TGCGCCAGCAGTGGGACGGGAGGGCCCCAAAGGGCCGGGGAGCTGTTTTTT
CDR3aa: CASSGTGGPQRAGELFF
abundance: .
v_gene: TRBV10-2
d_gene: TRBD2
j_gene: TRBJ2-2

CDR3nt: TGTGCCAGCAGCCCTCGGACAGCGACGAACACCGGGGAGCTGTTTTTT
CDR3aa: CASSPRTATNTGELFF
abundance: .
v_gene: TRBV7-2
d_gene: .
j_gene: TRBJ2-2

CDR3nt: TGTGCCAGCAGGGCGGGACTAGCGGGATTTGGTCAGAGCGAGACCCAGTACTTC
CDR3aa: CASRAGLAGFGQSETQYF
abundance: .
v_gene: TRBV2
d_gene: TRBD2
j_gene: TRBJ2-5

CDR3nt: TGCGCCAGCAGCCAAAATCGAGGGGGCCTCGGGGAGCTGTTTTTT
CDR3aa: CASSQNRGGLGELFF
abundance: .
v_gene: TRBV4-3
d_gene: TRBD1
j_gene: TRBJ2-2

CDR3nt: TGCGCCAGCAGCTTCAACAGGGAAATGGGCAAAAACATTCAGTACTTC
CDR3aa: CASSFNREMGKNIQYF
abundance: .
v_gene: TRBV10-2
d_gene: .
j_gene: TRBJ2-4

CDR3nt: TGCGCCAGCGGACGGGACTGGAACACCGGGGAGCTGTTTTTT
CDR3aa: CASGRDWNTGELFF
abundance: .
v_gene: TRBV5-1
d_gene: .
j_gene: TRBJ2-2

CDR3nt: TGTGCCAGCAGTTCACTAGCGTTGAACACCGGGGAGCTGTTTTTT
CDR3aa: CASSSLALNTGELFF
abundance: .
v_gene: TRBV6-5
d_gene: TRBD2
j_gene: TRBJ2-2

CDR3nt: TGTGCCAGCAGTTTTTTGACGGGGATAAATGAGCAGTTCTTC
CDR3aa: CASSFLTGINEQFF
abundance: .
v_gene: TRBV6-2/TRBV6-3
d_gene: .
j_gene: TRBJ2-1

CDR3nt: TGTGCTAGCAGCCCACGGCTACTAGCGGGGGGGCCAGGCCCAGATACGCAGTATTTT
CDR3aa: CASSPRLLAGGPGPDTQYF
abundance: .
v_gene: TRBV7-7
d_gene: TRBD2
j_gene: TRBJ2-3

CDR3nt: TGTGCCAGCAGGCCTACCGTGACAGGGAGCGCCGGGGAGCTGTTTTTT
CDR3aa: CASRPTVTGSAGELFF
abundance: .
v_gene: TRBV5-5
d_gene: TRBD1
j_gene: TRBJ2-2

CDR3nt: TGTGCCAGCAGGGCCCTAGGCGAATATGGCTACACCTTC
CDR3aa: CASRALGEYGYTF
abundance: .
v_gene: TRBV5-4
d_gene: .
j_gene: TRBJ1-2

CDR3nt: TGCGCCAGCAAAACTGGACTCGGAACCTATAATTCACCCCTCCACTTT
CDR3aa: CASKTGLGTYNSPLHF
abundance: few
v_gene: TRBV5-1
d_gene: .
j_gene: TRBJ1-6

CDR3nt: TGTGCCAGCAGCGGAGCGCGGTCGAACACTGAAGCTTTCTTT
CDR3aa: CASSGARSNTEAFF
abundance: .
v_gene: TRBV9
d_gene: .
j_gene: TRBJ1-1

CDR3nt: TGTGCCAGCACCCCGATAGGACAGGGGGAAAAACTGTTTTTT
CDR3aa: CASTPIGQGEKLFF
abundance: .
v_gene: TRBV28
d_gene: TRBD1
j_gene: TRBJ1-4

CDR3nt: TGTGCAAGTCGCTTAAAGCTGGCAGATACGCAGTATTTT
CDR3aa: CASRLKLADTQYF
abundance: .
v_gene: TRBV12-2
d_gene: .
j_gene: TRBJ2-3

CDR3nt: TGCGCCAGCAGCGCTTACAGGGGGTCCGGGGAGCTGTTTTTT
CDR3aa: CASSAYRGSGELFF
abundance: .
v_gene: TRBV5-1
d_gene: TRBD1
j_gene: TRBJ2-2

CDR3nt: TGTGCCAGCAGCGAACCAGGGGGCGCGAATTCACCCCTCCACTTT
CDR3aa: CASSEPGGANSPLHF
abundance: once
v_gene: TRBV25-1
d_gene: TRBD1
j_gene: TRBJ1-6

CDR3nt: TGTGCCAGCAGCCATGGACAGGGGGGATGGGGGACCCAGTACTTC
CDR3aa: CASSHGQGGWGTQYF
abundance: .
v_gene: TRBV7-2
d_gene: TRBD1
j_gene: TRBJ2-5

CDR3nt: TGCAGCGGAAGCAGGGAAAACTATGGCTACACCTTC
CDR3aa: CSGSRENYGYTF
abundance: .
v_gene: TRBV29-1
d_gene: .
j_gene: TRBJ1-2

CDR3nt: TGTGCCAGCAGCCGGTCCGGGACCTATAATTCACCCCTCCACTTT
CDR3aa: CASSRSGTYNSPLHF
abundance: .
v_gene: TRBV3-1/TRBV3-2
d_gene: .
j_gene: TRBJ1-6

CDR3nt: TGTGCCAGTAGCTCAGACAGGGGGCCTTATGGCTACACCTTC
CDR3aa: CASSSDRGPYGYTF
abundance: once
v_gene: TRBV19
d_gene: TRBD1
j_gene: TRBJ1-2

CDR3nt: TGCAGTGCTAGTAAACTAGCGGGAACCTACAATGAGCAGTTCTTC
CDR3aa: CSASKLAGTYNEQFF
abundance: .
v_gene: TRBV20-1
d_gene: TRBD2
j_gene: TRBJ2-1

CDR3nt: TGTGCCACCAGAAACAGGGATGGCTACACCTTC
CDR3aa: CATRNRDGYTF
abundance: once
v_gene: TRBV24-1
d_gene: .
j_gene: TRBJ1-2

CDR3nt: TGCGCCAGCAGCTTAGGACAGGCACCTGACGAGCAGTACTTC
CDR3aa: CASSLGQAPDEQYF
abundance: .
v_gene: TRBV5-1
d_gene: TRBD1
j_gene: TRBJ2-7

CDR3nt: TGTGCCAGCAGGGGACAGAATAATTCACCCCTCCACTTT
CDR3aa: CASRGQNNSPLHF
abundance: once
v_gene: TRBV6-5
d_gene: TRBD1
j_gene: TRBJ1-6